Below are 21 T cell receptor beta chains sequenced from a single sample in a study of T cell responses to AZD1222 COVID-19 vaccine listed by TCRdb under 2021. The time point label corresponds to: baseline before first vaccination. The library was prepared using the immunoSEQ multiplex PCR assay. Sourced from immuneACCESS, this table was stored by TCRdb with only in-frame sequences that have V and J called. A share of the clones is absent; for the studies checked, an unresolved V gene accounts for under half, and the remainder has no known explanation. Present in this sample are about 95,000 clones, around 90% of which were seen just once. The ten largest clones add up to around 3.5% of the sample. The sequencing here drew on peripheral blood, taken on day 0 of AZD1222 vaccination. All receptors derive from an adult in good health.

This chain uses TRBV7-9 with TRBJ2-3; D call uncertain. The CDR3 has 11 amino acids. Trimming pared 10 bases from V and 7 bases from J, leaving 12 bases between. Germline CDR1 SEHNR, CDR2 FQNEAQ (reference sequence). CDR3 amino acids: CATQRDNTQYF. The CDR3 region has the DNA TGTGCCACCCAGCGTGACAATACGCAGTATTTT.

In this sample, this clone turned up once. The chain employs TRBV7-9 and TRBJ2-3; D gene ambiguous. Per germline, CDR1 SEHNR and CDR2 FQNEAQ (reference sequence). V lost 5 bases, J lost 6 bases, and 21 bases lay in between. CDR3 size: 16 residues. CDR3 sequence: CASSTIAPSVWDTQYF. The CDR3 DNA follows: TGTGCCAGCAGCACTATAGCCCCTTCGGTGTGGGATACGCAGTATTTT. The entire variable domain, with the rest obtained from reference TRBV7-9 and TRBJ2-3, is as follows: DTGVSQNPRHKITKRGQNVTFRCDPISEHNRLYWYRQTLGQGPEFLTYFQNEAQLEKSRLLSDRFSAERPKGSFSTLEIQRTEQGDSAMYLCASSTIAPSVWDTQYFGPGTRLTVL.

Only one count was recorded for this clone. The chain joins TRBV6-2 or TRBV6-3 to TRBJ2-7; 12 bases match TRBD1. CDR3 length equals 15 residues. J lost 0 bases, V lost 6 bases, and 3 bases had no gene match. Germline V lookup: CDR1 MNHEY, CDR2 SVGEGT. The CDR3 reads CASSPGQGASYEQYF. The CDR3 nucleotides read TGTGCCAGCAGCCCGGGACAGGGGGCCTCCTACGAGCAGTACTTC.

The V call is TRBV3-1 (or the pseudogene TRBV3-2), the J call TRBJ2-7; TRBD1 matches 7 bases. V shed 4 bases and J 4 bases; nucleotides not matched to a gene: 16. From germline, CDR1 is LGHDT and CDR2 YNNKEL (reference sequence). The CDR3 consists of 17 residues. The CDR3 region has the DNA TGTGCCAGCAGCCCTCGGGCAACAGGGGTAAGGGGTTACGAGCAGTACTTC. Its translation: CASSPRATGVRGYEQYF.

The V call is TRBV7-9, the J call TRBJ1-1; 8 nucleotides match TRBD1. V lost 2 bases, J lost 4 bases, and 3 bases stayed unmatched. Germline V gene sequence: CDR1 SEHNR, CDR2 FQNEAQ (reference sequence). The CDR3 sequence is 14 residues long. This CDR3 reads CASSLQGAGTEAFF. CDR3 coding DNA: TGTGCCAGCAGCTTACAGGGGGCAGGCACTGAAGCTTTCTTT.

The chain couples TRBV12-5 to TRBJ2-1; 8 nucleotides line up with TRBD1. J gave up 3 bases and V 6 bases, and 7 bases lay outside the gene matches. Germline V gives CDR1 LGHNT, CDR2 FRNRAP. This CDR3 is built from 15 residues. In DNA, the CDR3 is TGTGCTAGTGGCCCCGGGACAGGATTCTACAATGAGCAGTTCTTC. Its translation: CASGPGTGFYNEQFF.

The chain recombines TRBV6-2 or TRBV6-3 with TRBJ1-6; no clear D gene. The CDR3 runs 15 residues. V was shortened by 6 bases and J by 7 bases, with 16 bases between the two germline ends. CDR1 and CDR2 from the germline V gene are MNHEY and SVGEGT. As DNA, the CDR3 is TGTGCCAGCAGCGGACTGTCCCTTGGGAATTCACCCCTCCACTTT. It codes for CASSGLSLGNSPLHF.

The J gene is TRBJ1-2, the V gene TRBV6-2 or TRBV6-3, with 10 bases that match TRBD1. The V gene end was trimmed by 0 bases and the J gene end by 8 bases; junction bases not matched to a gene: 3. The length of the CDR3 is 14 residues. The germline V gene has CDR1 MNHEY and CDR2 SVGEGT. CDR3 protein: CASSYSTGGRGYTF. CDR3 sequence (DNA): TGTGCCAGCAGTTACTCGACAGGGGGCCGGGGCTACACCTTC.

Only a few counts were recorded for this clone. The rearrangement uses TRBV6-2 or TRBV6-3 and TRBJ2-5; 8 bases are a match to TRBD2. The germline gives CDR1 MNHEY, CDR2 SVGEGT. The CDR3 runs 16 residues. Trimming cost V 5 bases and J 13 bases; bases outside gene matches: 21. CDR3 region: CASSRDNAGGGAPPYF. In nucleotides, the CDR3 is TGTGCCAGCAGTCGGGACAACGCGGGGGGCGGGGCCCCTCCGTACTTC.

This chain joins TRBV4-3 and TRBJ1-2; 8 nucleotides line up with TRBD1. J lost 2 bases, V lost 4 bases, and 3 bases had no gene match. The CDR3 spans 14 residues. Germline CDR1 is LGHNA and CDR2 is YSLEER. The chain's CDR3 is CASSPQGANYGYTF. The CDR3, as DNA: TGCGCCAGCAGCCCCCAGGGGGCCAACTATGGCTACACCTTC.

V and J are TRBV29-1 and TRBJ1-5, with D uncertain. Germline V gives CDR1 SQVTM, CDR2 ANQGSEA. The CDR3 is 13 residues long. The V gene lost 4 bases and the J gene lost 7 bases, with 14 bases spanning the gap. The CDR3 DNA sequence: TGCAGCGTTGTGGGTTCACACGGACAGCCCCAGCATTTT. As protein: CSVVGSHGQPQHF.

This chain uses TRBV5-1 with TRBJ1-1; D is ambiguous. Germline loops: CDR1 SGHRS, CDR2 YFSETQ. The V gene lost 1 base and the J gene lost 6 bases, with 10 bases spanning the gap. The CDR3 spans 13 residues. CDR3 nucleotides: TGCGCCAGCAGCTTGAGCACAGAGTCTGAAGCTTTCTTT. Translated, it gives CASSLSTESEAFF.

The chain combines TRBV4-1 with TRBJ2-5; TRBD2 might be the D (6 bases). The V gene's germline CDR1 is MGHRA and CDR2 YSYEKL. The CDR3 loop spans 14 amino acids. Between the trimmed V and J ends, which lost 4 bases and 0 bases, there was a span of 9 bases. CDR3 DNA sequence: TGCGCCAGCAGCCCGCGGGACTACCAAGAGACCCAGTACTTC. Amino acids: CASSPRDYQETQYF.

CDR3 sequence: CASSSRRTINNEQFF. In DNA, the CDR3 is TGTGCCAGCAGCTCCCGAAGGACAATAAACAATGAGCAGTTCTTC. J is TRBJ2-1 and V is TRBV7-2; TRBD1 might be the D (5 bases). This CDR3 is built from 15 residues. The V gene's germline CDR1 is SGHTA and CDR2 FQGNSA. V lost 4 bases, J lost 5 bases, and 15 bases lay in between.

This clone was counted a few times. V is TRBV28 and J is TRBJ1-2; no clear D gene. Trimming removed 9 bases from V and 7 bases from J, with 24 bases in between. Germline V CDR1 and CDR2: MDHEN, SYDVKM. CDR3 size: 15 residues. CDR3 in DNA: TGTGCCAGTCAACCGGCACAATATGGTCGGGTTGGCTACACCTTC. Translated, it gives CASQPAQYGRVGYTF.

The chain carries TRBV27 and TRBJ2-7, with D possibly being TRBD1 (6 bases). Per the germline V gene, CDR1 is MNHEY and CDR2 is SMNVEV (reference sequence). Trimming removed 7 bases at V and 4 bases at J, with 17 bases between. The CDR3 is made up of 14 amino acids. CDR3 bases: TGTGCCAGCATGGCCGGGACATCTTCTTACGAGCAGTACTTC. Encoded protein: CASMAGTSSYEQYF.

The V gene is TRBV4-1, the J gene TRBJ2-3, with D perhaps TRBD1 (5 bases). Germline CDR1 reads MGHRA; CDR2 reads YSYEKL. Between the trimmed V and J ends, which lost 3 bases and 2 bases, there was a span of 9 bases. The CDR3 has 14 residues. The CDR3 DNA reads TGCGCCAGCAGCCAGTTCAGGGCCACAGATACGCAGTATTTT. It encodes CASSQFRATDTQYF.

This clone was seen a few times. The chain combines TRBV28 with TRBJ2-7; 7 bases fit TRBD1. Germline assignment: CDR1 MDHEN and CDR2 SYDVKM. Unmatched junction bases numbered 9, after V lost 6 bases and J lost 1 base. The CDR3 spans 15 residues. CDR3 nucleotide sequence: TGTGCCAGCAGATCGACAGGGAAACTATCCTACGAGCAGTACTTC. It is translated as CASRSTGKLSYEQYF.

The chain couples TRBV19 to TRBJ1-5; the D is unclear. Trimming stripped 8 bases from V and 7 bases from J, with 21 bases between. Germline CDR1 is LNHDA and CDR2 is SQIVND (reference sequence). The length of the CDR3 is 15 residues. CDR3 in amino acids: CASRTREQTGQPQHF. DNA of the CDR3: TGTGCCAGTCGCACTAGGGAACAGACGGGACAGCCCCAGCATTTT. The variable domain in full, with the rest retrieved from reference TRBV19 and TRBJ1-5, is DGGITQSPKYLFRKEGQNVTLSCEQNLNHDAMYWYRQDPGQGLRLIYYSQIVNDFQKGDIAEGYSVSREKKESFPLTVTSAQKNPTAFYLCASRTREQTGQPQHFGDGTRLSIL.

This clone was found once. The chain joins TRBV7-8 to TRBJ2-7; 7 nucleotides line up with TRBD2. CDR1 and CDR2 from the germline V gene are SGHVS and FQNEAQ. The CDR3 is 15 amino acids. V was clipped by 1 base and J by 1 base; unmatched bases: 4. The CDR3 DNA follows: TGTGCCAGCAGCTTAGGGCCGGGGGGATCCTACGAGCAGTACTTC. As protein: CASSLGPGGSYEQYF.

The CDR3: CASSYLGQGNPEAFF. In nucleotides, the CDR3 is TGTGCCAGCAGTTACTTGGGACAGGGTAATCCTGAAGCTTTCTTT. The chain joins TRBV6-2 or TRBV6-3 to TRBJ1-1; 9 bases are shared with TRBD1. Trimming removed 1 base from V and 6 bases from J; junction bases left unmatched: 6. This CDR3 has 15 residues. CDR1 and CDR2 (germline): MNHEY, SVGEGT.